The 15 T cell receptor beta chains presented below share a single source sample, sequenced in a study of shared clonotypes between healthy human individuals. TCRdb's copy holds only in-frame clones and misses some; the assay was immunoSEQ multiplex PCR. The sample has some 500,000 clones, about 95% seen once. Sequenced: naive CD4+ T cells sorted from blood. Subset defined: CD45RA+ positively selected. All receptors derive from a woman aged 30 to 39 in good health.

This CDR3 is CASSWFGSGMGTGELFF. The CDR3 nucleotides read TGTGCCAGCAGTTGGTTCGGGAGCGGGATGGGAACCGGGGAGCTGTTTTTT. The chain carries TRBV2 and TRBJ2-2, with TRBD2 identical over 7 bases. Germline CDR1 is SNHLY and CDR2 is FYNNEI. Trimming at V came to 5 bases and at J to 5 bases, leaving 14 bases not matched to a gene. This CDR3 contains 17 residues.

This rearrangement joins TRBV5-1 to TRBJ1-6; 8 nucleotides agree with TRBD1. The CDR3 runs to 16 residues. Germline CDR1 reads SGHRS; CDR2 reads YFSETQ. Trimming took 4 bases from V and 7 from J; bases not matched to a gene: 10. The CDR3 nucleotides read TGCGCCAGCAGCCGGGGAGACAGGGGCGGGAATTCACCCCTCCACTTT. This codes for CASSRGDRGGNSPLHF. The full variable domain, completed using reference TRBV5-1 and TRBJ1-6, is KAGVTQTPRYLIKTRGQQVTLSCSPISGHRSVSWYQQTPGQGLQFLFEYFSETQRNKGNFPGRFSGRQFSNSRSEMNVSTLELGDSALYLCASSRGDRGGNSPLHFGNGTRLTVT.

The chain combines TRBV18 with TRBJ1-2; TRBD1 aligns across 9 bases. The junction had 5 bases not matched to a gene; V was cut back by 2 bases and J by 10 bases. This CDR3 comprises 13 residues. Germline CDR1 reads KGHSH; CDR2 reads LQKENI. In DNA form, the CDR3 reads TGTGCCAGCTCACCAGGACAGGGGACTGACTACACCTTC. It encodes CASSPGQGTDYTF. The full variable domain, with the rest looked up from reference TRBV18 and TRBJ1-2, is NAGVMQNPRHLVRRRGQEARLRCSPMKGHSHVYWYRQLPEEGLKFMVYLQKENIIDESGMPKERFSAEFPKEGPSILRIQQVVRGDSAAYFCASSPGQGTDYTFGSGTRLTVV.

The chain combines TRBV6-7 with TRBJ2-1, with 7 bases identical to TRBD1. TRBV6-7 falls under the ORF class, with uncertain function. This CDR3 has 16 amino acids. The ends lost 2 bases at V and 3 bases at J; junction bases unmatched: 7. CDR3 protein: CASSYQTGTVYNEQFF. CDR3 nucleotide sequence: TGTGCCAGCAGTTACCAAACCGGGACAGTCTACAATGAGCAGTTCTTC.

Here the CDR3 DNA reads TGTGCCAGCAGTTCGGCCACAGGGGGAAGAATGAACACTGAAGCTTTCTTT. Amino acids: CASSSATGGRMNTEAFF. The chain carries TRBV27 and TRBJ1-1; TRBD1 matches at 8 bases. Germline CDR1 and CDR2: MNHEY and SMNVEV (reference sequence). CDR3 length equals 17 residues. V lost 4 bases and J lost 0; bases outside the gene matches: 10.

This sequence joins TRBV28 and TRBJ2-5; D is perhaps TRBD1 or TRBD2 (5 bases each). With 4 bases removed from V and 1 base from J, the gap between germline ends came to 19 bases. The CDR3 covers 17 residues. Germline V gene lookup returns CDR1 MDHEN and CDR2 SYDVKM. The CDR3 sequence: CASSSQAHAGTQETQYF. The CDR3 DNA sequence: TGTGCCAGCAGTTCACAGGCCCATGCGGGTACCCAAGAGACCCAGTACTTC.

The chain has TRBV6-1 and TRBJ1-2; D is unclear. The CDR3 spans 11 residues. The V end was cut by 6 bases, the J end by 2 bases, with 4 bases between. Germline CDR1 reads MNHNS; CDR2 reads SASEGT. The chain's CDR3 is CASRVNYGYTF. CDR3 bases: TGTGCCAGCAGGGTCAACTATGGCTACACCTTC.

V usage is TRBV7-9 and J usage is TRBJ2-7; D may be TRBD2 (6 bases). V was pared by 0 bases and J by 3 bases, with 12 bases between. Germline values: CDR1 SEHNR, CDR2 FQNEAQ (reference sequence). This CDR3 has 15 residues. This CDR3 is CASSLAAGSIYEQYF. The CDR3 DNA reads as TGTGCCAGCAGCTTAGCCGCGGGATCCATCTACGAGCAGTACTTC.

The rearrangement uses TRBV28 and TRBJ1-2, with TRBD1 identical over 7 bases. This CDR3 has 15 residues. Trimming removed 4 bases from V and 2 bases from J; junction bases left unmatched: 7. Germline CDR1 reads MDHEN; CDR2 reads SYDVKM. The CDR3 here is CASSSLGQINYGYTF. DNA of the CDR3: TGTGCCAGCAGTTCCCTGGGACAGATAAACTATGGCTACACCTTC.

V is TRBV5-1 and J is TRBJ1-1; possibly TRBD1 for D (5 bases). Trimming left V 2 bases short and J 3 bases short, with 23 bases between. Germline assignment: CDR1 SGHRS and CDR2 YFSETQ. The CDR3 has 18 residues. The CDR3 sequence: CASSLGDSGVVGYTEAFF. CDR3 nucleotide sequence: TGCGCCAGCAGCTTAGGGGACTCGGGAGTAGTAGGGTACACTGAAGCTTTCTTT.

This rearrangement joins TRBV5-5 to TRBJ1-4; D is ambiguous. Germline V gives CDR1 SGHKS, CDR2 YYEKEE (reference sequence). V was cut by 4 bases and J by 8 bases, with 12 bases left in between. The CDR3 is 13 amino acids. Written as DNA, the CDR3 is TGTGCCAGCAGCGGTGGTCCGTCGGAAAAACTGTTTTTT. It specifies CASSGGPSEKLFF. Full variable domain (missing parts from reference TRBV5-5 and TRBJ1-4): DAGVTQSPTHLIKTRGQQVTLRCSPISGHKSVSWYQQVLGQGPQFIFQYYEKEERGRGNFPDRFSARQFPNYSSELNVNALLLGDSALYLCASSGGPSEKLFFGSGTQLSVL.

A single count supports this clone. The chain uses TRBV18 and TRBJ1-4; TRBD1 matches 7 bases. This CDR3 has 15 amino acids. The V gene's germline CDR1 is KGHSH and CDR2 LQKENI. J was trimmed by 2 bases and V by 3 bases; bases with no gene match: 3. CDR3 DNA: TGTGCCAGCTCACCCGGGACAGACACTAATGAAAAACTGTTTTTT. Residues: CASSPGTDTNEKLFF.

The CDR3 spells CASILLDRGEAFF. DNA of the CDR3: TGTGCCAGCATCCTCCTAGACAGGGGTGAAGCTTTCTTT. The chain employs TRBV28 and TRBJ1-1; 8 bases line up with TRBD1. The CDR3 spans 13 residues. Germline V CDR1 and CDR2: MDHEN, SYDVKM. After removal of 7 bases from V and 7 bases from J, the junction contained 8 bases not matched to a gene.

This clone was detected only once. The chain joins TRBV5-5 to TRBJ2-3; 8 positions match TRBD2. With 0 bases clipped from V and 4 bases from J, the junction kept 7 bases outside the gene matches. Germline V gene lookup returns CDR1 SGHKS and CDR2 YYEKEE (reference sequence). This CDR3 spans 16 amino acids. Written as DNA, the CDR3 is TGTGCCAGCAGCTTGGGATCCAGCGGGAGCTCAGATACGCAGTATTTT. As protein: CASSLGSSGSSDTQYF.

The chain has TRBV5-1 and TRBJ2-2; 9 bases match TRBD2. There are 16 residues in the CDR3. Germline lookup yields CDR1 SGHRS and CDR2 YFSETQ. V gave up 3 bases and J gave up 1 base; unmatched junction bases: 4. This chain's CDR3 is CASSSVAGVNTGELFF. The CDR3 nucleotides read TGCGCCAGCAGCTCAGTAGCGGGAGTGAACACCGGGGAGCTGTTTTTT. Full variable domain (rest looked up from reference TRBV5-1 and TRBJ2-2): KAGVTQTPRYLIKTRGQQVTLSCSPISGHRSVSWYQQTPGQGLQFLFEYFSETQRNKGNFPGRFSGRQFSNSRSEMNVSTLELGDSALYLCASSSVAGVNTGELFFGEGSRLTVL.